The clone carrying this T cell receptor (beta chain) came up once. Its antigen is not identified. The source of the sample is a study of shared clonotypes between healthy human individuals. Findings and limits, study-wide: Sorted-subset sequencing, rarefaction showed, was incomplete despite large depth.

Deep was the level used in running the assay. Clones were read by immunoSEQ multiplex PCR, and TCRdb kept only the in-frame ones, dropping some. The data show 550,000 to 750,000 clones, 90% to 95% seen once. The germline V and J ends were trimmed by 7 bases and 7 bases, with 22 bases remaining between them. There are 16 residues in the CDR3. Germline CDR1 MNHEY, CDR2 SMNVEV (reference sequence). CD8 cells classed as naive were CD45RO-negative and positively selected for CCR7, excluding terminally differentiated effector memory CD45RA+ cells. Material for sequencing was naive CD8+ T cells sorted from blood. This TCR derives from a man aged 25 to 40 in good health. The chain employs TRBV27 and TRBJ1-4, with D possibly TRBD1 on 6 matching bases. CDR3 in DNA: TGTGCCAGCAAGGCAGGGGCGGATTATCCTGGTGAAAAACTGTTTTTT. This gives the protein CASKAGADYPGEKLFF.